Presented here are 23 T cell receptor beta chains from one specimen sequenced in a study of T cells after yellow fever vaccination. TCRdb recomputed calls from the 5' RACE reads with MiXCR, one row per CDR3 protein. The sample contains under 200,000 distinct CDR3 sequences, 11% of which appear only once. Specimen: CD8+ T cells sorted from PBMCs, collected 15 days after the yellow fever booster vaccination. The receptors come from a man aged 18 to 35 who received the YFV17D yellow fever vaccine.

The sample holds a few counts of this clonotype. The chain employs TRBV4-3 and TRBJ2-5; no firm D call. V dropped 0 bases and J dropped 5 bases, with 19 bases sitting between them. Germline V lookup: CDR1 LGHNA, CDR2 YSLEER. This CDR3 has 17 amino acids. CDR3 sequence reads: CASSQDFWTNGLETQYF. DNA of the CDR3: TGCGCCAGCAGCCAAGATTTTTGGACCAACGGGCTGGAGACCCAGTACTTC.

In this sample, this clonotype turned up many times. DNA of the CDR3: TGTGCCAGCAGCTTAGAGGGTGACGCCACAGATACGCAGTATTTT. As protein: CASSLEGDATDTQYF. The rearrangement links TRBV7-6 to TRBJ2-3; no firm D call. CDR3 size: 15 residues. Germline V gene data show CDR1 as SGHVS and CDR2 as FNYEAQ. V lost 1 base, J lost 2 bases, and 10 bases lay in between.

Many counts were recorded for this clonotype. The chain carries TRBV7-9 and TRBJ2-5, with a possible D match to TRBD2 (6 bases). The CDR3 has 15 residues. Trimming took off 2 bases at V and 4 bases at J, with 14 bases between the two ends. The germline V gene has CDR1 SEHNR and CDR2 FQNEAQ (reference sequence). CDR3 residues: CASSLLVGEAETQYF. CDR3 DNA: TGTGCCAGCAGCTTACTGGTTGGGGAGGCAGAGACCCAGTACTTC.

This clonotype was counted only a few times. J is TRBJ1-5 and V is TRBV4-1, with TRBD1 as a possible D gene (6 bases). CDR3 length: 15 residues. Trimming stripped 4 bases from V and 0 bases from J, with 10 bases between. Germline CDR1 MGHRA, CDR2 YSYEKL. CDR3 amino acids: CASSLQQGSNQPQHF. The CDR3 coding sequence is TGCGCCAGCAGCCTTCAACAGGGTAGCAATCAGCCCCAGCATTTT.

This clonotype came up a few times. V and J are TRBV5-1 and TRBJ2-7, with TRBD1 identical over 8 bases. Germline lookup yields CDR1 SGHRS and CDR2 YFSETQ. The CDR3 totals 15 residues. V lost 6 bases, J lost 7 bases, and 15 bases stayed unmatched. The DNA for the CDR3 is TGCGCCAGCAACCTTGGATTGGCAGGGGGCGCGGAGCAGTACTTC. The encoded protein is CASNLGLAGGAEQYF.

The chain carries TRBV7-8 and TRBJ2-3; 11 positions match TRBD2. J gave up 5 bases and V 3 bases, and 19 bases lay outside the gene matches. The CDR3 covers 20 residues. CDR1 and CDR2 (germline): SGHVS, FQNEAQ. CDR3 bases: TGTGCCAGCAGCTTCCAACGGTCTAGCGGGGGGCAAGGGTTTGGAGATACGCAGTATTTT. Its protein product is CASSFQRSSGGQGFGDTQYF.

CDR3 protein: CASRMESYEQYF. CDR3 DNA sequence: TGTGCCAGCAGGATGGAATCCTACGAGCAGTACTTC. J is TRBJ2-7 and V is TRBV6-2 or TRBV6-3, with D uncertain. Deletions cut 6 bases from V and 1 base from J, with 7 bases between. Germline CDR1 reads MNHEY; CDR2 reads SVGEGT. The CDR3 spans 12 residues.

CDR3 sequence reads: CAISENGLAGAHEQYF. The CDR3 coding sequence is TGTGCCATCAGTGAGAACGGACTAGCGGGGGCACACGAGCAGTACTTC. The rearrangement joins TRBV10-3 to TRBJ2-7, with TRBD2 matching 13 bases. Germline V lookup: CDR1 ENHRY, CDR2 SYGVKD. There are 16 residues in the CDR3. V lost 2 bases and J lost 5; bases outside the gene matches: 6.

This clonotype was seen ten or more times. The chain is built from TRBV20-1 and TRBJ2-2; D is possibly TRBD2 (6 bases). Trimming removed 6 bases from V and 1 base from J, with 18 bases in between. The germline CDR1 and CDR2 sequences are DFQATT and SNEGSKA (reference sequence). The CDR3 has 16 amino acids. CDR3 residues: CSAYPRWGGNTGELFF. The CDR3 DNA is TGCAGTGCCTACCCTCGATGGGGAGGGAACACCGGGGAGCTGTTTTTT.

The chain combines TRBV5-1 with TRBJ1-1; no definite D call. Germline V lookup: CDR1 SGHRS, CDR2 YFSETQ. The V and J ends lost 5 bases and 3 bases respectively, with 17 bases between them. CDR3 size: 15 residues. The CDR3 here is CASSGEGGIHTEAFF. CDR3 bases: TGCGCCAGCAGTGGTGAGGGCGGAATACACACTGAAGCTTTCTTT.

The rearrangement joins TRBV6-5 to TRBJ2-5; the D gene is possibly TRBD2 (6 bases). CDR1 MNHEY and CDR2 SVGAGI come from the germline V gene. CDR3 length equals 15 residues. The V gene lost 6 bases and the J gene lost 2 bases, with 16 bases spanning the gap. This chain's CDR3 is CASSQLGGVQETQYF. The CDR3, as DNA: TGTGCCAGCAGCCAACTAGGAGGGGTACAAGAGACCCAGTACTTC.

The rearrangement uses TRBV2 and TRBJ2-7; D call uncertain. The CDR3 loop spans 14 amino acids. Germline values: CDR1 SNHLY, CDR2 FYNNEI. Trimming removed 5 bases at V and 3 bases at J, with 14 bases between. CDR3 protein: CASSHLGENYEQYF. The DNA for the CDR3 is TGTGCCAGCAGTCATTTAGGCGAAAACTACGAGCAGTACTTC.

In this sample, this clonotype turned up a few times. The chain carries TRBV27 and TRBJ2-1, with 10 positions matching TRBD2. This CDR3 has 12 amino acids. Trimming cost V 6 bases and J 10 bases; bases outside gene matches: 3. Germline V gene data show CDR1 as MNHEY and CDR2 as SMNVEV (reference sequence). The CDR3, as DNA: TGTGCCAGCAGGGGGACTAGCGTAGAGCAGTTCTTC. Protein: CASRGTSVEQFF.

The table lists this clonotype with a few counts. The chain joins TRBV7-3 to TRBJ2-3, with D possibly matching TRBD2 (5 bases). This CDR3 comprises 14 residues. V was cut by 4 bases and J by 0 bases, with 8 bases left in between. Germline V gene sequence: CDR1 SGHTA, CDR2 FQGTGA. This CDR3 is CASSSEGSTDTQYF. For the CDR3, the DNA is TGTGCCAGCAGCTCCGAGGGTAGCACAGATACGCAGTATTTT.

This clonotype showed up many times. V usage is TRBV27 and J usage is TRBJ2-2; no clear D. Germline values: CDR1 MNHEY, CDR2 SMNVEV (reference sequence). Trimming took off 7 bases at V and 1 base at J, with 7 bases between the two ends. The CDR3 sequence is 13 residues long. CDR3: CASMAENTGELFF. CDR3 coding DNA: TGTGCCAGCATGGCAGAGAACACCGGGGAGCTGTTTTTT.

In this sample, this clonotype turned up a few times. This chain links TRBV7-2 with TRBJ2-1; TRBD1 is a possible D gene (6 bases). The V and J ends lost 5 bases and 8 bases respectively, with 40 bases between them. CDR1 SGHTA and CDR2 FQGNSA come from the germline V gene. The CDR3 totals 22 residues. CDR3 nucleotide sequence: TGTGCCAGCAGCCTACCTGGTCCCGGAACAGGGTCCTTTTTGACGCGGTGGGATGAGCAGTTCTTC. This sequence encodes CASSLPGPGTGSFLTRWDEQFF.

This clonotype was seen a few times. The chain has TRBV10-2 and TRBJ2-7; 9 bases fit TRBD2. J gave up 2 bases and V 6 bases, and 5 bases lay outside the gene matches. The CDR3 extends over 14 amino acids. Germline V CDR1 and CDR2: WSHSY, SAAADI. Here the CDR3 DNA reads TGCGCCAGCAGAATAGCGGGGGCGGCCTACGAGCAGTACTTC. Protein sequence: CASRIAGAAYEQYF.

The chain is built from TRBV27 and TRBJ2-5; D tentatively reads TRBD1 or TRBD2 (5 bases each). Per germline, CDR1 MNHEY and CDR2 SMNVEV (reference sequence). V dropped 2 bases and J dropped 6 bases, with 13 bases sitting between them. This CDR3 is 14 amino acids long. The CDR3 DNA reads TGTGCCAGCAGTTTAATTCCCGGGGCGCAGACCCAGTACTTC. It specifies CASSLIPGAQTQYF.

This clonotype appeared a few times. The chain is built from TRBV12-3 or TRBV12-4 and TRBJ2-2; D is uncertain. V dropped 9 bases and J dropped 7 bases, with 9 bases sitting between them. The CDR3 totals 11 residues. The DNA for the CDR3 is TGTGCCAGGGTGCTAAACGGGGAGCTGTTTTTT. It is translated as CARVLNGELFF.

This clonotype was counted a few times. The chain combines TRBV6-5 with TRBJ2-3, with a weak D call TRBD1 (6 bases). CDR1 and CDR2 from the germline V gene are MNHEY and SVGAGI. V shed 0 bases and J shed 6 bases, with 13 bases lying between them. This CDR3 is 15 amino acids long. In DNA form, the CDR3 reads TGTGCCAGCAGTTACTCGAGCGGTAGGGGGGATACGCAGTATTTT. This sequence encodes CASSYSSGRGDTQYF.

This chain uses TRBV7-3 with TRBJ2-3, with a possible D match to TRBD2 (6 bases). This CDR3 spans 16 amino acids. Looked up from germline, CDR1 is SGHTA and CDR2 is FQGTGA. V was pared by 2 bases and J by 2 bases, with 14 bases between. The CDR3 reads CASSLFAGRYTDTQYF. DNA of the CDR3: TGTGCCAGCAGCTTATTTGCGGGGCGCTACACAGATACGCAGTATTTT.

The chain joins TRBV3-1 to TRBJ2-7, with D perhaps TRBD2 (5 bases). This CDR3 has 14 amino acids. Germline V gene lookup returns CDR1 LGHDT and CDR2 YNNKEL (reference sequence). Deletions cut 4 bases from V and 1 base from J, with 11 bases between. CDR3 sequence (DNA): TGTGCCAGCAGCCCCGGGGTTGGTTCCTACGAGCAGTACGTC. Protein product: CASSPGVGSYEQYV.

This clonotype was counted between two and nine times. V and J are TRBV11-1 and TRBJ2-7; 8 bases match TRBD1. Germline V gene data show CDR1 as SGHAT and CDR2 as FQDESV (reference sequence). The J segment lost 4 bases and the V segment lost 6 bases, leaving 8 bases of the junction unmatched. This CDR3 comprises 14 residues. The CDR3 DNA reads as TGTGCCAGCAGTTGGGGGGACAGGTCATACGAGCAGTACTTC. Translated: CASSWGDRSYEQYF. The whole variable domain, remainder taken from reference TRBV11-1 and TRBJ2-7, is EAEVAQSPRYKITEKSQAVAFWCDPISGHATLYWYRQILGQGPELLVQFQDESVVDDSQLPKDRFSAERLKGVDSTLKIQPAELGDSAMYLCASSWGDRSYEQYFGPGTRLTVT.